This passage covers 13 T cell receptor beta chains from one sample sequenced in a study of blood T cell repertoires in COVID-19. Here immunoSEQ multiplex PCR was the method, and the copy in TCRdb shows in-frame clones only, minus some. The sample records about 76,000 clones, roughly 80% being singletons. The source material was peripheral blood. Receptor source: a human donor in a cohort sampled during active COVID-19.

V gene TRBV15 combines with J gene TRBJ2-1; TRBD2 agrees at 14 bases. Germline V gene sequence: CDR1 LNHNV, CDR2 YYDKDF (reference sequence). V shed 4 bases, J shed 0 bases, and the junction held 5 bases outside the gene matches. The CDR3 length is 18 residues. The CDR3 region is CATSKGLAGVSSYNEQFF. The DNA of the CDR3 is TGTGCCACCAGCAAGGGACTAGCGGGGGTGAGCTCCTACAATGAGCAGTTCTTC.

There are a few counts of this clone. The genes are TRBV3-1 (or the pseudogene TRBV3-2) and TRBJ2-4; 7 bases match TRBD1. Germline V lookup: CDR1 LGHDT, CDR2 YNNKEL (reference sequence). V lost 2 bases, J lost 4 bases, and 2 bases stayed unmatched. This CDR3 comprises 14 residues. The CDR3 loop is CASSQTTGKNIQYF. Written as DNA, the CDR3 is TGTGCCAGCAGCCAAACGACAGGGAAAAACATTCAGTACTTC.

The chain joins TRBV9 to TRBJ1-2; the match to TRBD1 covers 8 bases. CDR1 is SGDLS, CDR2 YYNGEE, per germline. The V and J ends lost 0 bases and 8 bases, in that order; junction bases with no gene match: 6. The CDR3 runs 14 residues. As DNA, the CDR3 is TGTGCCAGCAGCGTAGGGACAGGGATGGGAGGCTACACCTTC. Its translation: CASSVGTGMGGYTF.

The chain recombines TRBV4-1 with TRBJ2-7, with D maybe TRBD2 (6 bases). This CDR3 has 16 amino acids. Between the trimmed V and J ends, which lost 4 bases and 2 bases, there was a span of 18 bases. CDR1 and CDR2 from the germline V gene are MGHRA and YSYEKL. The CDR3 region has the DNA TGCGCCAGCAGCCCCGGGGGTGTAGCGATACCCTACGAGCAGTACTTC. This codes for CASSPGGVAIPYEQYF.

The chain is built from TRBV6-5 and TRBJ2-5; TRBD1 agrees at 8 bases. CDR1 and CDR2 (germline): MNHEY, SVGAGI. The ends lost 6 bases at V and 2 bases at J; junction bases unmatched: 2. The CDR3 is made up of 13 amino acids. This CDR3 reads CASRRTGQETQYF. The CDR3 nucleotides read TGTGCCAGCAGGAGGACAGGGCAAGAGACCCAGTACTTC.

The chain carries TRBV19 and TRBJ1-5, with TRBD1 matching over 8 bases. The CDR3 loop spans 14 amino acids. The trim removed 6 bases at V and 7 bases at J, leaving 8 bases unmatched. From germline, CDR1 is LNHDA and CDR2 SQIVND (reference sequence). The CDR3 region is CASSRQGARQPQHF. CDR3 sequence (DNA): TGTGCCAGTAGCCGGCAGGGGGCTAGACAGCCCCAGCATTTT.

This clone was detected once. V usage is TRBV2 and J usage is TRBJ2-6; D not resolved. Germline loops: CDR1 SNHLY, CDR2 FYNNEI. The length of the CDR3 is 12 residues. The V end lost 10 bases, the J end lost 0 bases, and 4 bases lay between the germline ends. Here the CDR3 reads CATLSGANVLTF. As DNA, the CDR3 is TGTGCCACCCTCTCTGGGGCCAACGTCCTGACTTTC.

The sample holds one count of this clone. V is TRBV4-1 and J is TRBJ1-2, with D perhaps TRBD1 (6 bases). CDR3 length equals 16 residues. V lost 5 bases, J lost 5 bases, and 21 bases lay in between. The germline gives CDR1 MGHRA, CDR2 YSYEKL. CDR3 residues: CASSTYSTGGDYGYTF. The CDR3 DNA is TGCGCCAGCAGCACCTATTCGACAGGAGGAGATTATGGCTACACCTTC.

The V gene is TRBV4-2, the J gene TRBJ1-1, with D perhaps TRBD1 (5 bases). V was pared by 1 base and J by 2 bases, with 11 bases between. CDR3 size: 15 residues. Per germline, CDR1 LGHNA and CDR2 YNFKEQ. The CDR3 spells CASSQVVGGNTEAFF. In DNA form, the CDR3 reads TGTGCCAGCAGCCAAGTTGTGGGGGGAAACACTGAAGCTTTCTTT.

This clone has a single count. The V gene is TRBV2, the J gene TRBJ1-1; D perhaps matches TRBD1 (6 bases). Per germline, CDR1 SNHLY and CDR2 FYNNEI. The CDR3 has 13 amino acids. V lost 8 bases, J lost 1 base, and 11 bases lay in between. The CDR3 DNA follows: TGTGCCAGCGGGGGACAACCGAACACTGAAGCTTTCTTT. Translating it yields CASGGQPNTEAFF. Using reference TRBV2 and TRBJ1-1 for the parts outside the CDR3, the full variable domain is EPEVTQTPSHQVTQMGQEVILRCVPISNHLYFYWYRQILGQKVEFLVSFYNNEISEKSEIFDDQFSVERPDGSNFTLKIRSTKLEDSAMYFCASGGQPNTEAFFGQGTRLTVV.

This sequence joins TRBV25-1 and TRBJ2-3, with 11 bases fitting TRBD2. V lost 4 bases and J lost 5; bases outside the gene matches: 8. Germline CDR1 MGHDK, CDR2 SYGVNS. This CDR3 is built from 16 residues. For the CDR3, the DNA is TGTGCCAGCAGTGGTGTACTAGCGGGGGCCCTAGATACGCAGTATTTT. It yields the protein CASSGVLAGALDTQYF.

This rearrangement joins TRBV29-1 to TRBJ1-2; D remains unclear. Germline assignment: CDR1 SQVTM and CDR2 ANQGSEA. Trimming removed 4 bases from V and 4 bases from J, with 13 bases in between. This CDR3 region has 13 residues. The CDR3 DNA sequence: TGCAGCGTTGCCGGTAGTCCGAGCTATGGCTACACCTTC. Translating it yields CSVAGSPSYGYTF. Full variable domain (missing parts from reference TRBV29-1 and TRBJ1-2): SAVISQKPSRDICQRGTSLTIQCQVDSQVTMMFWYRQQPGQSLTLIATANQGSEATYESGFVIDKFPISRPNLTFSTLTVSNMSPEDSSIYLCSVAGSPSYGYTFGSGTRLTVV.

This sequence joins TRBV28 and TRBJ2-1, with D possibly being TRBD1 (6 bases). The CDR3 loop spans 14 amino acids. The ends were cut back, 3 bases at V and 7 bases at J, with 13 bases in the middle. From germline, CDR1 is MDHEN and CDR2 SYDVKM. The CDR3 sequence: CASSFVSRGNEQFF. The CDR3 DNA reads as TGTGCCAGCAGTTTCGTTAGCAGGGGTAATGAGCAGTTCTTC.